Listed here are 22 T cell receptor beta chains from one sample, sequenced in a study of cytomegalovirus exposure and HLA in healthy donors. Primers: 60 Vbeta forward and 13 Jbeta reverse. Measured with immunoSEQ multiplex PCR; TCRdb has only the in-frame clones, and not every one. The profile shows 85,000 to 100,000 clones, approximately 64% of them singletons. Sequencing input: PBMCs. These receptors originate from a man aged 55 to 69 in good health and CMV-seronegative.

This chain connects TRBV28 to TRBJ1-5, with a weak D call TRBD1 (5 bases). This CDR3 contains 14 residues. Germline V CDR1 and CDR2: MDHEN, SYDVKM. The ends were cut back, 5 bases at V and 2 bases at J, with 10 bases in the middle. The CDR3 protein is CASSPPGGNQPQHF. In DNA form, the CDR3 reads TGTGCCAGCAGTCCGCCGGGGGGCAATCAGCCCCAGCATTTT.

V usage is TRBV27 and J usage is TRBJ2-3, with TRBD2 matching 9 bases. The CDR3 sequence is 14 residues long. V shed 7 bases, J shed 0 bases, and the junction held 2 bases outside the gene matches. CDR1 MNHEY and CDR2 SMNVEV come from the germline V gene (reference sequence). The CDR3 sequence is CASKRGASTDTQYF. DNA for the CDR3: TGTGCCAGCAAGCGGGGGGCCAGCACAGATACGCAGTATTTT.

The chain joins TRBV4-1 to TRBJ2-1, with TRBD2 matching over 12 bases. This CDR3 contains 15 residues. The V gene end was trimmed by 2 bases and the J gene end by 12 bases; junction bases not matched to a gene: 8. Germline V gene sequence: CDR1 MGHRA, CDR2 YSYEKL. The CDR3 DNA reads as TGCGCCAGCAGCCAACCCCAGGGACTAGCGGGTGGGCAGTTCTTC. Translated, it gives CASSQPQGLAGGQFF.

This chain's CDR3 is CASSVEISGTGELFF. The CDR3 DNA reads as TGTGCCAGCAGCGTAGAGATATCGGGCACCGGGGAGCTGTTTTTT. V gene TRBV9 combines with J gene TRBJ2-2; D is unclear. V dropped 0 bases and J dropped 4 bases, with 10 bases sitting between them. The CDR3 has 15 residues. Looked up from germline, CDR1 is SGDLS and CDR2 is YYNGEE.

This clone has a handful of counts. The DNA for the CDR3 is TGTGCCAGCAGTTACAGCGCTGGAAACACCATATATTTT. This sequence encodes CASSYSAGNTIYF. The chain employs TRBV6-5 and TRBJ1-3, with D unclear. V lost 2 bases and J lost 2, with 4 bases in between. CDR3 length: 13 residues. Per the germline V gene, CDR1 is MNHEY and CDR2 is SVGAGI.

The CDR3 loop is CASSGYRTPYEQYF. In DNA form, the CDR3 reads TGTGCCAGCAGTGGTTACAGGACCCCCTACGAGCAGTACTTC. This chain joins TRBV6-1 and TRBJ2-7, with a weak D call TRBD1 (5 bases). The germline CDR1 and CDR2 sequences are MNHNS and SASEGT. V lost 4 bases and J lost 2, with 12 bases in between. This CDR3 is 14 amino acids long.

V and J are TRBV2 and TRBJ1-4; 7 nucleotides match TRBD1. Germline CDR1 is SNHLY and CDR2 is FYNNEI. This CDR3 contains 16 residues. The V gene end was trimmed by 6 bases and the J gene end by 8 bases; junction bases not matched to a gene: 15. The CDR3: CASSVDRALLGEKLFF. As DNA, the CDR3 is TGTGCCAGCAGCGTAGACAGGGCATTGCTCGGCGAAAAACTGTTTTTT.

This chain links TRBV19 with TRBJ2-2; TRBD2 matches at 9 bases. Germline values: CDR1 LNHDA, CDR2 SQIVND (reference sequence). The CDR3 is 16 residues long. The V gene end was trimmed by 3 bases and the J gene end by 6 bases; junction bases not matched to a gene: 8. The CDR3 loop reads CASSMRTSVGAGELFF. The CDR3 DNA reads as TGTGCCAGTAGTATGAGGACTAGCGTAGGGGCCGGGGAGCTGTTTTTT.

The CDR3: CASSLAQGDTEAFF. DNA of the CDR3: TGTGCCAGCAGCTTAGCCCAAGGAGACACTGAAGCTTTCTTT. V is TRBV7-9 and J is TRBJ1-1; D remains unclear. This CDR3 contains 14 residues. Between the trimmed V and J ends, which lost 0 bases and 3 bases, there was a span of 8 bases. CDR1 and CDR2 from the germline V gene are SEHNR and FQNEAQ (reference sequence).

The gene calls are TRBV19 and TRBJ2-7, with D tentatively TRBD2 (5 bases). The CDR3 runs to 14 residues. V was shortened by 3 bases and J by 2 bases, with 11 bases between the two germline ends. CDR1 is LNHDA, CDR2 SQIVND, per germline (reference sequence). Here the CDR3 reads CASSIGLKTYEQYF. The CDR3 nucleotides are TGTGCCAGTAGTATTGGACTTAAGACCTACGAGCAGTACTTC.

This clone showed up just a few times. The CDR3, as DNA: TGTGCCAGCAGGGGGACACTGTCTAACTATGGCTACACCTTC. Its translation is CASRGTLSNYGYTF. The chain uses TRBV5-4 and TRBJ1-2; maybe TRBD1 (6 bases). Germline values: CDR1 SGHNT, CDR2 YYREEE (reference sequence). This CDR3 is 14 amino acids long. Trimming cost V 5 bases and J 0 bases, with 11 bases left between them.

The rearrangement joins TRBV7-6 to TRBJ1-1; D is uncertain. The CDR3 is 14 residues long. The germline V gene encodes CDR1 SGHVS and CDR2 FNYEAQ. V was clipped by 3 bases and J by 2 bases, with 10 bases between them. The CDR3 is CASSFLNTNTEAFF. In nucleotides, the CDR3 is TGTGCCAGCAGCTTCCTGAATACAAACACTGAAGCTTTCTTT.

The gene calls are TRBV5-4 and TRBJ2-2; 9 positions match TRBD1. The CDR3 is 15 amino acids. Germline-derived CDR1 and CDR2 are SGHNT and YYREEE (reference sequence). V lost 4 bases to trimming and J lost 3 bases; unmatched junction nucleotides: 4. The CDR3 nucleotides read TGTGCCAGCAGCCCGGACAGGGGAGACACCGGGGAGCTGTTTTTT. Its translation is CASSPDRGDTGELFF. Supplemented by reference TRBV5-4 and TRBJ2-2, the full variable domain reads ETGVTQSPTHLIKTRGQQVTLRCSSQSGHNTVSWYQQALGQGPQFIFQYYREEENGRGNFPPRFSGLQFPNYSSELNVNALELDDSALYLCASSPDRGDTGELFFGEGSRLTVL.

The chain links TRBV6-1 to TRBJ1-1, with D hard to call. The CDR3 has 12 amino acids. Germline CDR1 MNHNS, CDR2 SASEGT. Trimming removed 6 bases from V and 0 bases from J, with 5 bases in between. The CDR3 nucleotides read TGTGCCAGCAGGTCAATGAACACTGAAGCTTTCTTT. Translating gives CASRSMNTEAFF.

CDR3 sequence reads: CASSWTSGVYEQYF. CDR3 bases: TGTGCCAGCAGCTGGACTAGCGGAGTCTACGAGCAGTACTTC. This rearrangement joins TRBV7-2 to TRBJ2-7, with 10 positions matching TRBD2. From germline, CDR1 is SGHTA and CDR2 FQGNSA. The V and J ends lost 4 bases and 3 bases, in that order; junction bases with no gene match: 3. The CDR3 extends over 14 amino acids.

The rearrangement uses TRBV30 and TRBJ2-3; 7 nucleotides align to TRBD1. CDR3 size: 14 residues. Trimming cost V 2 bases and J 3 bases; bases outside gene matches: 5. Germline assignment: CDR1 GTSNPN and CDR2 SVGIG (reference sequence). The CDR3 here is CAWSSGGLTDTQYF. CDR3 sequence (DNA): TGTGCCTGGAGTTCAGGGGGATTGACAGATACGCAGTATTTT.

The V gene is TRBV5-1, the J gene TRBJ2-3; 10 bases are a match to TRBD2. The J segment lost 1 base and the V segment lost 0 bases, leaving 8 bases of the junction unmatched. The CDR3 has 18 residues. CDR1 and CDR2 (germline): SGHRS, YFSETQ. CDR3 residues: CASSLGLAGVSGTDTQYF. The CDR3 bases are TGCGCCAGCAGCTTGGGGCTAGCGGGAGTTAGTGGCACAGATACGCAGTATTTT.

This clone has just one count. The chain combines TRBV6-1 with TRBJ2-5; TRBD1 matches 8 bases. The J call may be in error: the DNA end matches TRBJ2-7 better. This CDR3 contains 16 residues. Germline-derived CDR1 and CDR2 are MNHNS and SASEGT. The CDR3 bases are TGTGCCAGCAGTGAACTACAGGGGGTAGGATCCTACGAGCAGTACTTC. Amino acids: CASSELQGVGSYEQYF.

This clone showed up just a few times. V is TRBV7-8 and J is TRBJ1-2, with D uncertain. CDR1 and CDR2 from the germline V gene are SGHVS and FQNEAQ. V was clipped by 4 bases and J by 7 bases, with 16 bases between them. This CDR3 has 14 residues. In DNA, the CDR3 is TGTGCCAGCAGCTCAAGACAAGACCCGCGTGGCTACACCTTC. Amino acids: CASSSRQDPRGYTF.

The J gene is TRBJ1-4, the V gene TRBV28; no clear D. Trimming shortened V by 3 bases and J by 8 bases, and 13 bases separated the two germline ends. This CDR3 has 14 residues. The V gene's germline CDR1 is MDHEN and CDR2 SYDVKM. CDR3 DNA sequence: TGTGCCAGCAGTTTGGACTCGTGGGAAGAAAAACTGTTTTTT. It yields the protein CASSLDSWEEKLFF.

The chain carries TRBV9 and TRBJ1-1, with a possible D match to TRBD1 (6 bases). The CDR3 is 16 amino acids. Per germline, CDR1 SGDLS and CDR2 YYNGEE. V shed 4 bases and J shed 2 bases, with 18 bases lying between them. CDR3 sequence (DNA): TGTGCCAGCAGCCCTTACAGACAGGCCTTTAACACTGAAGCTTTCTTT. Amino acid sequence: CASSPYRQAFNTEAFF.

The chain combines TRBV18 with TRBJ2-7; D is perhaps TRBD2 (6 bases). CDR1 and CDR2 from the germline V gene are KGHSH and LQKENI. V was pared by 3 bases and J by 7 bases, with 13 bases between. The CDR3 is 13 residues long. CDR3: CASSPEEGCEQYF. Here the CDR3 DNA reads TGTGCCAGCTCACCCGAGGAGGGTTGTGAGCAGTACTTC.